A selection of T cell receptor beta chains follows, all from one sample in a study of blood T cells in healthy people across ages. TCRdb re-analysed the 5' RACE reads in MiXCR, keeping a single row per CDR3 protein. Found here are fewer than 1,200,000 distinct CDR3 sequences, 25% of them singletons; the top ten hold less than 0.75%. This sample was shared with a second study, whose subject was T cells of mothers and their children.

What was sequenced was blood. The receptors stem from a girl aged 2 to 9 in good health. The CDR3 runs from the conserved cysteine through the conserved F or W. The D gene is left open where the match is weak. Clone size is given for some rows only: seen once, a few or many times, or a class if the clone is expanded.

>TRBV20-1|NA|TRBJ2-1|few
CSVTATEDTYNEQFF
TGCAGTGTTACGGCGACTGAGGATACCTACAATGAGCAGTTCTTC
>TRBV27|NA|TRBJ2-1|NA
CASSPDPGGEQLF
TGTGCCAGCAGTCCTGACCCGGGCGGTGAGCAGCTCTTC
>TRBV7-2|NA|TRBJ1-4|few
CASSYPTGSNEKLFF
TGTGCCAGCAGCTACCCCACCGGGTCTAATGAAAAACTGTTTTTT
>TRBV6-5|NA|TRBJ2-5|few
CASNSFKGYDETQYF
TGTGCCAGCAATAGTTTTAAGGGCTACGACGAGACCCAGTACTTC
>TRBV12-3/TRBV12-4|NA|TRBJ1-1|NA
CASSFQTDMNTEAFF
TGTGCCAGCAGCTTCCAGACAGATATGAACACTGAAGCTTTCTTT
>TRBV11-2|TRBD1|TRBJ2-3|NA
CASTLYRGPTDTQYF
TGTGCCAGCACCTTATACAGGGGGCCCACAGATACGCAGTATTTT
>TRBV5-1|NA|TRBJ2-7|NA
CASSFRPEDEQYF
TGCGCCAGCAGCTTCAGGCCTGAGGACGAGCAGTACTTC
>TRBV4-1|NA|TRBJ2-1|NA
CASSQEVRSFLASEQFF
TGCGCCAGCAGCCAAGAGGTGCGCTCCTTCTTAGCCAGTGAGCAGTTCTTC
>TRBV7-8|NA|TRBJ2-7|few
CASSLYTAVEQYF
TGTGCCAGCAGCTTATATACGGCAGTCGAGCAGTACTTC
>TRBV7-3|TRBD2|TRBJ2-7|NA
CASSLAGTSGNGDYGQYF
TGTGCCAGCAGCTTGGCAGGGACTAGCGGGAACGGTGACTACGGGCAGTACTTC
>TRBV29-1|NA|TRBJ2-5|few
CSVDRRLSRETQYF
TGCAGCGTGGACCGACGCCTTTCCAGGGAGACCCAGTACTTC
>TRBV20-1|NA|TRBJ2-1|few
CSASPPGRRSPLNNNEQFF
TGCAGTGCTAGTCCCCCGGGCAGGCGGTCCCCCCTCAATAACAATGAGCAGTTCTTC
>TRBV7-9|NA|TRBJ1-3|NA
CASSLVSLKGPKAGNTIYF
TGTGCCAGCAGCTTAGTTAGTTTAAAGGGTCCGAAAGCTGGAAACACCATATATTTT
>TRBV11-2|NA|TRBJ1-4|NA
CASSLGPRADEKLFF
TGTGCCAGCAGCTTAGGCCCGAGGGCTGATGAAAAACTGTTTTTT
>TRBV29-1|NA|TRBJ1-1|NA
CSCGGDTEAFF
TGCAGCTGCGGAGGGGACACTGAAGCTTTCTTT
>TRBV5-1|TRBD2|TRBJ2-3|NA
CASSLRLAGPYTDTQYF
TGCGCCAGCAGCTTACGCTTAGCGGGGCCCTACACAGATACGCAGTATTTT
>TRBV27|TRBD1|TRBJ1-4|NA
CASSFIDRGEKLFF
TGTGCCAGCAGTTTCATCGACAGGGGCGAAAAACTGTTTTTT
>TRBV2|NA|TRBJ2-6|few
CASKRTEVTSGANVLTF
TGTGCCAGCAAGAGGACAGAAGTAACCTCTGGGGCCAACGTCCTGACTTTC
>TRBV19|NA|TRBJ2-7|NA
CAGSISQGYEQYF
TGTGCCGGTAGTATTTCACAGGGCTACGAGCAGTACTTC
>TRBV4-1|NA|TRBJ2-7|NA
CASSPDGTTYEQYF
TGCGCCAGCAGCCCCGACGGAACAACCTACGAGCAGTACTTC
>TRBV27|NA|TRBJ2-4|many
CASSPFLAKNIQYF
TGTGCCAGCAGTCCATTCTTAGCCAAAAACATTCAGTACTTC
>TRBV3-1|NA|TRBJ1-2|NA
CASSQGLGFGSGYTF
TGTGCCAGCAGCCAAGGATTGGGTTTCGGTAGTGGCTACACCTTC
>TRBV12-3/TRBV12-4|NA|TRBJ2-7|few
CASSWDTGTYEQYF
TGTGCCAGCAGTTGGGACACGGGCACCTACGAGCAGTACTTC
>TRBV7-9|NA|TRBJ2-5|NA
CASSAKIQETQYF
TGTGCCAGCAGCGCAAAGATCCAAGAGACCCAGTACTTC
>TRBV6-5|TRBD1|TRBJ1-2|NA
CASSPPGQGHTF
TGTGCCAGCAGTCCTCCGGGACAGGGGCACACCTTC
>TRBV12-3/TRBV12-4|NA|TRBJ2-1|few
CASSLQLEYNEQFF
TGTGCCAGCAGCCTTCAACTAGAGTACAATGAGCAGTTCTTC
>TRBV12-3/TRBV12-4|TRBD1|TRBJ2-5|many
CASSRQGAQETQYF
TGTGCCAGCAGCAGACAGGGGGCCCAAGAGACCCAGTACTTC
>TRBV5-1|NA|TRBJ1-1|NA
CASSLALLDTEAFF
TGCGCCAGCAGCTTGGCGTTGTTGGACACTGAAGCTTTCTTT
>TRBV2|NA|TRBJ1-1|NA
CASSRGPTEAFF
TGTGCCAGCAGTAGGGGCCCCACTGAAGCTTTCTTT
>TRBV7-8|NA|TRBJ1-1|few
CASSPTGTNTEAFF
TGTGCCAGCAGCCCAACCGGGACTAACACTGAAGCTTTCTTT
>TRBV4-1|TRBD2|TRBJ2-3|NA
CASSQRTSGRSDTQYF
TGCGCCAGCAGCCAGCGGACTAGCGGGAGATCAGATACGCAGTATTTT
>TRBV27|NA|TRBJ1-1|NA
CASSPSGDNTEAFF
TGTGCCAGCAGCCCCTCAGGGGACAACACTGAAGCTTTCTTT
>TRBV12-3/TRBV12-4|NA|TRBJ2-5|few
CASSSPDGLETQYF
TGTGCCAGCAGTTCTCCCGACGGATTAGAGACCCAGTACTTC
>TRBV7-9|NA|TRBJ1-4|few
CASSNIGSAEEKLFF
TGTGCCAGCAGCAATATCGGGTCGGCAGAGGAAAAACTGTTTTTT
>TRBV7-3|NA|TRBJ1-2|NA
CASSLIGGGLNGYTF
TGTGCCAGCAGCTTAATAGGGGGGGGATTGAATGGCTACACCTTC
>TRBV7-2|NA|TRBJ2-3|many
CASSSNGPTGTDTQYF
TGTGCCAGCAGCTCAAACGGACCAACGGGCACAGATACGCAGTATTTT
>TRBV5-6|NA|TRBJ1-1|NA
CASSLPGRRDTEAFF
TGTGCCAGCAGCTTGCCTGGACGGCGGGACACTGAAGCTTTCTTT
>TRBV12-3/TRBV12-4|TRBD1|TRBJ1-2|few
CASIGQGNGYTF
TGTGCCAGCATCGGACAGGGGAACGGCTACACCTTC
>TRBV20-1|TRBD2|TRBJ2-7|few
CSASGSGGSSYEQYF
TGCAGTGCTAGTGGTAGCGGGGGGAGCTCCTACGAGCAGTACTTC
>TRBV12-3/TRBV12-4|NA|TRBJ2-5|few
CASSLALRGESF
TGTGCCAGCAGTTTAGCGCTCAGGGGGGAATCCTTC
>TRBV29-1|NA|TRBJ1-5|NA
CSESREFGQPQHF
TGCAGCGAATCCAGGGAGTTCGGTCAGCCCCAGCATTTT
>TRBV29-1|TRBD2|TRBJ2-3|NA
CSVGIIGRAGVTDTQYF
TGCAGCGTGGGGATTATAGGGAGGGCCGGGGTGACAGATACGCAGTATTTT
>TRBV2|NA|TRBJ2-5|NA
CAIAREKFETQYF
TGTGCCATCGCCAGGGAGAAGTTTGAGACCCAGTACTTC
>TRBV7-3|NA|TRBJ2-5|NA
CASRDVAQETQYF
TGTGCCAGCAGGGACGTAGCGCAAGAGACCCAGTACTTC
>TRBV10-1|NA|TRBJ2-1|few
CASSISVNEQFF
TGCGCCAGCAGTATTAGTGTGAATGAGCAGTTCTTC
>TRBV7-2|NA|TRBJ2-5|few
CASSQYQGGETQYF
TGTGCCAGCAGCCAGTATCAGGGAGGAGAGACCCAGTACTTC
>TRBV20-1|NA|TRBJ1-4|NA
CSARATQTDRIEKLFF
TGCAGTGCTAGAGCTACTCAAACAGACAGGATAGAAAAACTGTTTTTT
>TRBV28|TRBD2|TRBJ2-3|few
CASSLYWTSGKTSTDTQYF
TGTGCCAGCAGTTTATACTGGACTAGCGGGAAAACTAGCACAGATACGCAGTATTTT
>TRBV15|NA|TRBJ1-4|NA
CATSRDTLNEKLFF
TGTGCCACCAGCAGAGACACCCTTAATGAAAAACTGTTTTTT
>TRBV11-3|NA|TRBJ2-2|few
CASGRTNANTGELFF
TGTGCCAGCGGGAGAACCAACGCGAACACCGGGGAGCTGTTTTTT
>TRBV7-9|NA|TRBJ2-3|few
CASSLFGGALDTQYF
TGTGCCAGCAGCTTATTTGGGGGGGCTTTAGATACGCAGTATTTT
>TRBV6-1|TRBD1|TRBJ1-1|few
CASSLDRSTEAFF
TGTGCCAGCAGTCTGGACAGGAGCACTGAAGCTTTCTTT
>TRBV28|NA|TRBJ2-4|NA
CASSSLSTAKNIQYF
TGTGCCAGCAGTTCCCTTTCCACAGCCAAAAACATTCAGTACTTC
>TRBV5-8|NA|TRBJ2-7|few
CASRSPGQNNYEQYF
TGTGCCAGCCGTTCTCCAGGACAGAATAACTACGAGCAGTACTTC
>TRBV7-3|NA|TRBJ2-1|few
CASSLLDFPRFDEQFF
TGTGCCAGCAGCTTATTGGACTTCCCGAGGTTCGATGAGCAGTTCTTC
>TRBV18|TRBD1|TRBJ1-1|NA
CASSPPLGQGDTEAFF
TGTGCCAGCTCACCGCCCCTTGGACAGGGGGACACTGAAGCTTTCTTT
>TRBV7-7|NA|TRBJ2-7|few
CASSLEPGDEQYF
TGTGCTAGCAGCTTAGAGCCGGGCGACGAGCAGTACTTC